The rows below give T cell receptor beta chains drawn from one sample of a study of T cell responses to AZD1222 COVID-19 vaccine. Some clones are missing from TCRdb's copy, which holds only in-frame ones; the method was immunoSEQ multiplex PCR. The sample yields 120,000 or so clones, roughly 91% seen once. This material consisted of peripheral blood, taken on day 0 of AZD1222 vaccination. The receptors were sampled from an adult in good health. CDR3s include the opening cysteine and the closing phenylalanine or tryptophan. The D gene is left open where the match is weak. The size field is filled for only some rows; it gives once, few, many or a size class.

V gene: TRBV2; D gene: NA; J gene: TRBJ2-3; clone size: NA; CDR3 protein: CASSVQTSTDTQYF; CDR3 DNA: TGTGCCAGCAGTGTACAGACTAGCACAGATACGCAGTATTTT
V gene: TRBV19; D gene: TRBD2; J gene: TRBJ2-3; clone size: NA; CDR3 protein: CASSSRGGVDTQYF; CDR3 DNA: TGTGCCAGTAGTTCCCGGGGGGGGGTAGATACGCAGTATTTT
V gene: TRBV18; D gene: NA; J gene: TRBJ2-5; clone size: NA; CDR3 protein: CASSWSQALGETQYF; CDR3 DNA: TGTGCCAGCTCTTGGTCGCAGGCGCTGGGGGAGACCCAGTACTTC
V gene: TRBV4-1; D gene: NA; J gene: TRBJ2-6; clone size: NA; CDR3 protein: CASSRELQSGANVLTF; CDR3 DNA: TGCGCCAGCAGCCGCGAACTCCAGTCTGGGGCCAACGTCCTGACTTTC
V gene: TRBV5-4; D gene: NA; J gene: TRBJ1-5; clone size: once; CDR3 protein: CASSLGGGGSQPQHF; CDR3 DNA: TGTGCCAGCAGCTTAGGGGGAGGGGGAAGCCAGCCCCAGCATTTT
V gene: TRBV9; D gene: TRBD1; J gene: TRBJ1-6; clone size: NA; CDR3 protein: CASSPGQGISPLHF; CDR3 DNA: TGTGCCAGCAGCCCGGGACAGGGAATATCACCCCTCCACTTT
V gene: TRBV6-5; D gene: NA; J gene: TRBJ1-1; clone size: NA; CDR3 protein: CASSYLPGRGNTEAFF; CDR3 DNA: TGTGCCAGCAGTTACCTACCGGGCAGGGGGAACACTGAAGCTTTCTTT
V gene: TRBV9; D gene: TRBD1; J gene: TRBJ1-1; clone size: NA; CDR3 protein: CASSGGQGMNTEAFF; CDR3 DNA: TGTGCCAGCAGCGGCGGACAGGGTATGAACACTGAAGCTTTCTTT
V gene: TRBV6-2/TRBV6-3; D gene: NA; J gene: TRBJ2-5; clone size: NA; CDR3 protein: CASSPTTVGETQYF; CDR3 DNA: TGTGCCAGCAGCCCTACGACAGTTGGAGAGACCCAGTACTTC
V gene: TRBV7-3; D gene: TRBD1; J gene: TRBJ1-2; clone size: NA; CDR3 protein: CASSPTGGGGYGYTF; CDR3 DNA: TGTGCCAGCAGCCCCACAGGGGGAGGTGGCTATGGCTACACCTTC
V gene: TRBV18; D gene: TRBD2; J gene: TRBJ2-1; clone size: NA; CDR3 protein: CASSERPVLAGSYNEQFF; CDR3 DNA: TGTGCCAGCTCCGAGCGGCCAGTTCTAGCGGGATCGTACAATGAGCAGTTCTTC
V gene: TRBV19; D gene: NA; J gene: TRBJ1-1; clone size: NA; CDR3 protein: CASSLQGGYTEAFF; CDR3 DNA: TGTGCCAGTAGCCTTCAGGGTGGGTACACTGAAGCTTTCTTT
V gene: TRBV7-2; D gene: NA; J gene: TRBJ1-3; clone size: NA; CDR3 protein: CASSLDGGPGNTIYF; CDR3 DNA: TGTGCCAGCAGCTTAGATGGGGGACCTGGAAACACCATATATTTT
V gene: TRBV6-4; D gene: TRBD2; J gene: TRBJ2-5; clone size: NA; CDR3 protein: CASNCSGGIQETQYF; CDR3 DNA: TGTGCCAGCAACTGCTCGGGGGGGATCCAAGAGACCCAGTACTTC
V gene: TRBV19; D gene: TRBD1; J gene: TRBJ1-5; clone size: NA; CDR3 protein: CASSIGQGVNQPQHF; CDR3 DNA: TGTGCCAGTAGTATCGGCCAGGGGGTAAATCAGCCCCAGCATTTT
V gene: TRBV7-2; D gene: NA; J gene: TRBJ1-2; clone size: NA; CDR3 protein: CASSSDGYGYTF; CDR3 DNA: TGTGCCAGCAGCTCGGACGGCTATGGCTACACCTTC
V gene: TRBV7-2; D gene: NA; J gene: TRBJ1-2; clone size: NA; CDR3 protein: CASSLAREYGYTF; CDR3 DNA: TGTGCCAGCAGCTTAGCCAGGGAATATGGCTACACCTTC
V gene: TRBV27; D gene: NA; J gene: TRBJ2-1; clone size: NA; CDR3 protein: CASSFGSEQFF; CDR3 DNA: TGTGCCAGCAGTTTTGGAAGTGAGCAGTTCTTC
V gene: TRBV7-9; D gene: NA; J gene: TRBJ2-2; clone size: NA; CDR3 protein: CASSKTGPANTGELFF; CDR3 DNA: TGTGCCAGCAGCAAAACCGGGCCAGCGAACACCGGGGAGCTGTTTTTT
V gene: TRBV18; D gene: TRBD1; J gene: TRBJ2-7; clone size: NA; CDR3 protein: CASSETGANEQYF; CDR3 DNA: TGTGCCAGCTCAGAAACAGGGGCAAACGAGCAGTACTTC
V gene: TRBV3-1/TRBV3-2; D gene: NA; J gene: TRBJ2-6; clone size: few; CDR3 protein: CASSQGLGTGANVLTF; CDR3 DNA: TGTGCCAGCAGCCAAGGTCTGGGTACTGGGGCCAACGTCCTGACTTTC
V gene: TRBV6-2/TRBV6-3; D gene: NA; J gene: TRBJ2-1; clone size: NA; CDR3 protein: CASSSTQGNEQFF; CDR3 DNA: TGTGCCAGCAGTTCGACACAGGGCAATGAGCAGTTCTTC
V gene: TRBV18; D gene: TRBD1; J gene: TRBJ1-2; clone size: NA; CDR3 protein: CASSPPSGQGAYGYTF; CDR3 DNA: TGTGCCAGCTCACCACCTTCTGGGCAGGGGGCCTATGGCTACACCTTC
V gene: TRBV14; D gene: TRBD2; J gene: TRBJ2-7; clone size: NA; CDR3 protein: CASGVSSYEQYF; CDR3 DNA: TGTGCAAGCGGGGTGAGCTCCTACGAGCAGTACTTC
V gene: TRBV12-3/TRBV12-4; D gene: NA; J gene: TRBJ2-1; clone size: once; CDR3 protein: CASSSNSYNEQFF; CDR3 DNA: TGTGCCAGCAGTTCCAACAGCTACAATGAGCAGTTCTTC
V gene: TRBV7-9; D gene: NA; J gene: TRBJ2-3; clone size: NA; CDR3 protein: CASSPGHPGGDTQYF; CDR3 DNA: TGTGCCAGCAGCCCGGGGCACCCCGGGGGAGATACGCAGTATTTT
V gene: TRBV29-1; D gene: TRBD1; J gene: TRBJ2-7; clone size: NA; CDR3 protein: CSVEDRAYEQYF; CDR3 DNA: TGCAGCGTGGAAGACAGGGCCTACGAGCAGTACTTC
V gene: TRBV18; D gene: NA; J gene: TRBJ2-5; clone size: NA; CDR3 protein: CASSPYGSQETQYF; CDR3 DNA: TGTGCCAGCTCACCCTACGGGAGCCAAGAGACCCAGTACTTC
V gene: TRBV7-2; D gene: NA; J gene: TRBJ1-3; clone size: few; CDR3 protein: CASSLSRLRGNTIYF; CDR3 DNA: TGTGCCAGCAGCTTATCTCGGTTGAGGGGAAACACCATATATTTT
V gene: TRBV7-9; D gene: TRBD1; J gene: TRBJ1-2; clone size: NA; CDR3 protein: CASSLGTGNYGYTF; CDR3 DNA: TGTGCCAGCAGCTTAGGGACAGGCAACTATGGCTACACCTTC
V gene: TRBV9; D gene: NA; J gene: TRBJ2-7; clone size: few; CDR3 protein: CASSVEKGPKDEQYF; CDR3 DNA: TGTGCCAGCAGCGTAGAGAAGGGTCCCAAGGACGAGCAGTACTTC
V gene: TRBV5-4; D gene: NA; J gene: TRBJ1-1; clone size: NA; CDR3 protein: CASSLRGVDTEAFF; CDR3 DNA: TGTGCCAGCAGCTTGAGAGGGGTTGACACTGAAGCTTTCTTT
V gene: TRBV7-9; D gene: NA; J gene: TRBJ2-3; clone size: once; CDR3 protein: CASSSLVPADTQYF; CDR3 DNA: TGTGCCAGCAGCTCCCTGGTCCCCGCCGATACGCAGTATTTT
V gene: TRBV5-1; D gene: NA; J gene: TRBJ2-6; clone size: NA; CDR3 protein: CASSVPGSGANVLTF; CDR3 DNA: TGCGCCAGCAGCGTCCCGGGATCGGGGGCCAACGTCCTGACTTTC
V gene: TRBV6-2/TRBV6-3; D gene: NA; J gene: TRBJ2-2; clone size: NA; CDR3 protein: CASSESGELFF; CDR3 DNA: TGTGCCAGCAGTGAGTCCGGGGAGCTGTTTTTT
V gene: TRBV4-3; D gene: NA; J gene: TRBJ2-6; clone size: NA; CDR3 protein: CASSTGFDGANVLTF; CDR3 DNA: TGCGCCAGCAGCACAGGGTTTGACGGGGCCAACGTCCTGACTTTC
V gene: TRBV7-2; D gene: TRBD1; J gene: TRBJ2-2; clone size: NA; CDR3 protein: CASGDRAPAGELFF; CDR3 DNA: TGTGCCAGCGGGGACAGGGCTCCAGCCGGGGAGCTGTTTTTT
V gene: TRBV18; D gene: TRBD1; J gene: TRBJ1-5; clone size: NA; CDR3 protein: CASSQTGVNQPQHF; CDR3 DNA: TGTGCCAGCTCGCAGACAGGGGTCAATCAGCCCCAGCATTTT
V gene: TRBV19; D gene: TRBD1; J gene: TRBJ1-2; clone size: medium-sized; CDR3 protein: CASSIATQGAINYGYTF; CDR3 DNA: TGTGCCAGTAGTATAGCCACCCAGGGGGCGATAAACTATGGCTACACCTTC
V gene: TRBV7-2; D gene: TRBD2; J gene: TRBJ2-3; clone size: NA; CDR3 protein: CASSAPPGLADTQYF; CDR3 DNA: TGTGCCAGCAGCGCACCTCCGGGACTAGCAGATACGCAGTATTTT
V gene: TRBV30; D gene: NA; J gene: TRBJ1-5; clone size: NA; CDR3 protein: CAWNLERSQPQHF; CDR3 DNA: TGTGCCTGGAATTTGGAGAGGAGTCAGCCCCAGCATTTT